This is a list of T cell receptor beta chains from one sample in a study of pediatric ulcerative colitis. The table came from immunoSEQ multiplex PCR; TCRdb's copy has only in-frame clones and leaves some out. The table shows some 50,000 clones, with 60% to 85% occurring only once. Source material: gut tissue. These TCRs come from a girl under 18 with moderate ulcerative colitis. Each CDR3 is given with its conserved first and last residue. Each record gives: clone size, J gene, D gene, V gene, CDR3 protein, CDR3 DNA. The D gene is left open where the match is weak. Rows give clone size only sometimes, using once, few, many, or a class for an expanded clone.

clone_size: -; j_call: TRBJ1-2; d_call: -; v_call: TRBV4-2; cdr3_aa: CASSQDPRQNYGYTF; cdr3_nt: TGTGCCAGCAGCCAAGATCCCAGGCAGAACTATGGCTACACCTTC
clone_size: once; j_call: TRBJ2-7; d_call: TRBD1; v_call: TRBV7-6; cdr3_aa: CASSPGTGSYEQYF; cdr3_nt: TGTGCCAGCAGCCCCGGGACAGGGTCCTACGAGCAGTACTTC
clone_size: -; j_call: TRBJ1-5; d_call: -; v_call: TRBV6-1; cdr3_aa: CASSELGGGGNQPQHF; cdr3_nt: TGTGCCAGCAGTGAACTCGGCGGGGGGGGCAATCAGCCCCAGCATTTT
clone_size: -; j_call: TRBJ1-5; d_call: -; v_call: TRBV4-1; cdr3_aa: CASSQDLVLGYKPQHF; cdr3_nt: TGCGCCAGCAGCCAAGATCTAGTCTTAGGGTACAAGCCCCAGCATTTT
clone_size: once; j_call: TRBJ2-1; d_call: TRBD1; v_call: TRBV7-8; cdr3_aa: CASSLGQGSYNEQFF; cdr3_nt: TGTGCCAGCAGCTTAGGACAGGGTTCCTACAATGAGCAGTTCTTC
clone_size: -; j_call: TRBJ2-2; d_call: TRBD2; v_call: TRBV25-1; cdr3_aa: CASSSRTSVNTGELFF; cdr3_nt: TGTGCCAGCAGTTCTCGGACTAGCGTGAACACCGGGGAGCTGTTTTTT
clone_size: -; j_call: TRBJ1-6; d_call: TRBD1; v_call: TRBV30; cdr3_aa: CACVDRGSPLHF; cdr3_nt: TGTGCCTGCGTGGACAGGGGATCACCCCTCCACTTT
clone_size: once; j_call: TRBJ2-2; d_call: TRBD2; v_call: TRBV28; cdr3_aa: CASSTSLAGGINGELFF; cdr3_nt: TGTGCCAGCAGTACAAGCCTAGCGGGAGGAATAAACGGGGAGCTGTTTTTT
clone_size: -; j_call: TRBJ1-6; d_call: -; v_call: TRBV5-1; cdr3_aa: CASSLGGATNSPLHF; cdr3_nt: TGCGCCAGCAGCTTGGGAGGGGCCACTAATTCACCCCTCCACTTT
clone_size: -; j_call: TRBJ1-6; d_call: -; v_call: TRBV6-6; cdr3_aa: CASSYGPVGRSPLHF; cdr3_nt: TGTGCCAGCAGTTACGGACCCGTAGGGAGGTCACCCCTCCACTTT
clone_size: -; j_call: TRBJ1-5; d_call: -; v_call: TRBV5-5; cdr3_aa: CASSREWPTNQPQHF; cdr3_nt: TGTGCCAGCAGCCGGGAGTGGCCAACTAATCAGCCCCAGCATTTT
clone_size: -; j_call: TRBJ2-7; d_call: TRBD1; v_call: TRBV6-1; cdr3_aa: CASSPDRERSYEQYF; cdr3_nt: TGTGCCAGCAGCCCGGACAGGGAGCGGTCCTACGAGCAGTACTTC
clone_size: -; j_call: TRBJ2-2; d_call: TRBD2; v_call: TRBV4-1; cdr3_aa: CASSPWVLAGVDGTGELFF; cdr3_nt: TGCGCCAGCAGCCCCTGGGTCCTAGCGGGAGTAGATGGGACCGGGGAGCTGTTTTTT
clone_size: -; j_call: TRBJ2-7; d_call: -; v_call: TRBV4-2; cdr3_aa: CASSQDGRGNVGEQYF; cdr3_nt: TGTGCCAGCAGCCAAGATGGTAGGGGAAATGTTGGCGAGCAGTACTTC
clone_size: -; j_call: TRBJ1-2; d_call: -; v_call: TRBV4-1; cdr3_aa: CASSQGPGAPDYGYTF; cdr3_nt: TGCGCCAGCAGCCAAGGTCCAGGTGCCCCTGACTATGGCTACACCTTC
clone_size: -; j_call: TRBJ1-2; d_call: -; v_call: TRBV5-6; cdr3_aa: CASSLYSSGQGIRYTF; cdr3_nt: TGTGCCAGCAGCTTGTACTCTAGCGGGCAGGGGATACGCTACACCTTC
clone_size: few; j_call: TRBJ1-1; d_call: -; v_call: TRBV6-5; cdr3_aa: CASSSWDTNTEAFF; cdr3_nt: TGTGCCAGCAGTTCATGGGACACGAACACTGAAGCTTTCTTT
clone_size: -; j_call: TRBJ2-5; d_call: -; v_call: TRBV5-4; cdr3_aa: CASSVPSAVETQYF; cdr3_nt: TGTGCCAGCAGCGTCCCCTCAGCGGTAGAGACCCAGTACTTC
clone_size: -; j_call: TRBJ2-1; d_call: TRBD2; v_call: TRBV2; cdr3_aa: CASSRTSGRAPSYNEQFF; cdr3_nt: TGTGCCAGCAGTCGGACTAGCGGGAGGGCCCCTTCCTACAATGAGCAGTTCTTC
clone_size: -; j_call: TRBJ1-2; d_call: TRBD1; v_call: TRBV5-4; cdr3_aa: CASSFGTDPSYGYTF; cdr3_nt: TGTGCCAGCAGTTTCGGGACAGACCCCTCCTATGGCTACACCTTC
clone_size: -; j_call: TRBJ2-5; d_call: -; v_call: TRBV5-1; cdr3_aa: CASSLGPVETQYF; cdr3_nt: TGCGCCAGCAGCTTGGGGCCGGTGGAGACCCAGTACTTC
clone_size: -; j_call: TRBJ1-4; d_call: TRBD1; v_call: TRBV19; cdr3_aa: CASGDRASEKLFF; cdr3_nt: TGTGCCAGTGGGGACAGGGCAAGTGAAAAACTGTTTTTT
clone_size: once; j_call: TRBJ1-5; d_call: -; v_call: TRBV2; cdr3_aa: CASSDNLRGNQPQHF; cdr3_nt: TGTGCCAGCAGTGATAACCTGAGGGGCAATCAGCCCCAGCATTTT
clone_size: -; j_call: TRBJ1-3; d_call: -; v_call: TRBV19; cdr3_aa: CASSIGQRNTIYF; cdr3_nt: TGTGCCAGTAGTATTGGTCAGCGAAACACCATATATTTT
clone_size: -; j_call: TRBJ1-3; d_call: -; v_call: TRBV10-3; cdr3_aa: CAISESSSGNTIYF; cdr3_nt: TGTGCCATCAGCGAGAGCTCCTCTGGAAACACCATATATTTT
clone_size: -; j_call: TRBJ1-6; d_call: TRBD1; v_call: TRBV28; cdr3_aa: CASSLALTTGDNSPLHF; cdr3_nt: TGTGCCAGCAGTTTAGCTCTAACGACAGGGGACAATTCACCCCTCCACTTT
clone_size: -; j_call: TRBJ1-1; d_call: -; v_call: TRBV19; cdr3_aa: CASSMWGLNTEAFF; cdr3_nt: TGTGCCAGTAGTATGTGGGGTTTGAACACTGAAGCTTTCTTT
clone_size: -; j_call: TRBJ1-2; d_call: -; v_call: TRBV13; cdr3_aa: CASSLVSGDGYTF; cdr3_nt: TGTGCCAGCAGCTTAGTATCGGGGGATGGCTACACCTTC
clone_size: -; j_call: TRBJ1-4; d_call: -; v_call: TRBV11-2; cdr3_aa: CASSLLPEKLFF; cdr3_nt: TGTGCCAGCAGCTTACTCCCCGAAAAACTGTTTTTT
clone_size: -; j_call: TRBJ2-7; d_call: TRBD2; v_call: TRBV6-6; cdr3_aa: CASSYGASGYEQYF; cdr3_nt: TGTGCCAGCAGTTACGGGGCTAGCGGGTACGAGCAGTACTTC
clone_size: -; j_call: TRBJ1-6; d_call: -; v_call: TRBV15; cdr3_aa: CATSRETVNNSPLHF; cdr3_nt: TGTGCCACCAGCAGAGAAACTGTGAATAATTCACCCCTCCACTTT
clone_size: few; j_call: TRBJ2-2; d_call: TRBD2; v_call: TRBV5-1; cdr3_aa: CASSQNSGVNTGELFF; cdr3_nt: TGCGCCAGCAGCCAGAATAGCGGGGTTAACACCGGGGAGCTGTTTTTT
clone_size: -; j_call: TRBJ1-1; d_call: -; v_call: TRBV19; cdr3_aa: CASRSRTVVNTEAFF; cdr3_nt: TGTGCCAGTAGGTCTAGGACAGTAGTGAACACTGAAGCTTTCTTT
clone_size: once; j_call: TRBJ2-7; d_call: TRBD2; v_call: TRBV6-6; cdr3_aa: CASSYSSGRIYEQYF; cdr3_nt: TGTGCCAGCAGTTACTCAAGCGGGAGAATCTACGAGCAGTACTTC
clone_size: -; j_call: TRBJ1-5; d_call: -; v_call: TRBV6-1; cdr3_aa: CASTNGGNQPQHF; cdr3_nt: TGTGCCAGCACCAATGGGGGTAATCAGCCCCAGCATTTT
clone_size: -; j_call: TRBJ1-2; d_call: -; v_call: TRBV18; cdr3_aa: CASSPDGDYGYTF; cdr3_nt: TGTGCCAGCTCACCGGACGGAGACTATGGCTACACCTTC
clone_size: -; j_call: TRBJ1-4; d_call: -; v_call: TRBV28; cdr3_aa: CASSFRAARKLFF; cdr3_nt: TGTGCCAGCAGTTTTAGGGCAGCTAGAAAACTGTTTTTT
clone_size: -; j_call: TRBJ2-7; d_call: -; v_call: TRBV5-8; cdr3_aa: CASSFGGRLSEQYF; cdr3_nt: TGTGCCAGCAGCTTTGGGGGGCGACTAAGCGAGCAGTACTTC
clone_size: -; j_call: TRBJ1-6; d_call: TRBD1; v_call: TRBV7-2; cdr3_aa: CASSSTGNNSPLHF; cdr3_nt: TGTGCCAGCAGCTCGACAGGGAATAATTCACCCCTCCACTTT
clone_size: -; j_call: TRBJ1-3; d_call: -; v_call: TRBV4-1; cdr3_aa: CASSRDGTSGNTIYF; cdr3_nt: TGCGCCAGCAGTCGGGACGGAACATCTGGAAACACCATATATTTT
clone_size: -; j_call: TRBJ1-6; d_call: -; v_call: TRBV11-2; cdr3_aa: CASSPTVRGSPLHF; cdr3_nt: TGTGCCAGCAGCCCCACAGTTCGGGGATCACCCCTCCACTTT
clone_size: once; j_call: TRBJ2-5; d_call: TRBD2; v_call: TRBV5-1; cdr3_aa: CASRTGLAGGLQETQYF; cdr3_nt: TGCGCCAGCAGGACGGGACTAGCGGGGGGGCTTCAAGAGACCCAGTACTTC
clone_size: -; j_call: TRBJ1-1; d_call: -; v_call: TRBV5-4; cdr3_aa: CASSLGGATEAFF; cdr3_nt: TGTGCCAGCAGCCTGGGAGGGGCAACTGAAGCTTTCTTT
clone_size: few; j_call: TRBJ1-5; d_call: -; v_call: TRBV10-3; cdr3_aa: CAISDPAGQPQHF; cdr3_nt: TGTGCCATCAGTGATCCCGCGGGACAGCCCCAGCATTTT